Listed below are T cell receptor beta chains from one sample, sequenced in a study of blood T cell repertoires in COVID-19. Method: immunoSEQ multiplex PCR; TCRdb's copy keeps in-frame clones and lacks some. The sample gives roughly 200,000 clones, over 65% of which show up once; 18% is in the top ten. The sample comprised peripheral blood. The receptors originated from a person between 65 and 79 years old with COVID-19, enrolled during active disease. Each CDR3 is given with its conserved first and last residue. A clone size is listed for some rows: how often the clone was seen (once, few, many), or a class if it is expanded.

v_gene,abundance,CDR3aa
TRBV6-2/TRBV6-3,-,CASSQSGGSYEQYF
TRBV6-2/TRBV6-3,-,CASSYDPGQGFNQPQHF
TRBV7-2,few,CASSVGTGNNSPLHF
TRBV6-5,few,CASRSGRRENSPLHF
TRBV18,-,CASSPSGTSGQETQYF
TRBV25-1,-,CASKRQGASYEQYF
TRBV5-1,-,CASSLTSGGTGELFF
TRBV5-4,-,CASRSGTTKETQYF
TRBV27,-,CASSSGQGSEQYF
TRBV6-5,-,CASSYSNLGSPGELFF
TRBV6-2/TRBV6-3,-,CASSDPPGTGKNIQYF
TRBV5-8,-,CASSLRLAGARETQYF
TRBV7-7,-,CASSPTGTGRGRWETQYF
TRBV19,-,CASSGTHTQYF
TRBV5-1,-,CASSLGGNTEAFF
TRBV6-2/TRBV6-3,-,CASSRTRIQETQYF
TRBV5-6,-,CASSSRGSGGRNEQFF
TRBV20-1,-,CSAAGSPLHF
TRBV28,-,CASSGLVGAQPQHF
TRBV27,-,CASSLSGGAEGAQYF
TRBV18,-,CASSPNNEKLFF
TRBV9,-,CASSASGVNTGELFF
TRBV19,-,CASSRTGKVNQPQHF
TRBV28,few,CASSLGQGTGQPQHF
TRBV28,-,CASSLIQASQSQHF
TRBV7-9,-,CASTLKEGLRYF
TRBV6-2/TRBV6-3,-,CASSFFEGYGYTF
TRBV6-6,-,CASSWATGKGSPLHF
TRBV6-2/TRBV6-3,-,CASSLGGLAGAHTGELFF
TRBV24-1,-,CATSVTSGSTDTQYF
TRBV7-8,-,CASSLLSGPGGELFF
TRBV2,-,CASSILLGNEQFF
TRBV5-1,-,CASSRGDSGANYGYTF
TRBV5-1,-,CASSPTGTGEETQYF
TRBV5-4,-,CASSLGQGKLFF
TRBV2,-,CASSELWADGAFF
TRBV2,few,CASSEQGAEAFF
TRBV21-1,many,CASSDRDSKRDTEAFF
TRBV24-1,-,CATSVPSDTQYF
TRBV6-5,-,CASSYSELSYEQYF
TRBV10-3,-,CAISEAAEAYNEQFF
TRBV12-3/TRBV12-4,-,CASSPQTGRELFF
TRBV15,-,CATSGGRQGREKLFF
TRBV9,-,CASSPSGTGGEKLFF
TRBV28,-,CASSLDRGEYNEQFF
TRBV5-4,-,CASSLAGAETQYF
TRBV15,few,CATSRGKWEAYNEQFF
TRBV7-2,-,CASSLDRSGGWNIQYF
TRBV3-1/TRBV3-2,-,CASSQAPLGQGGFVSTIYF
TRBV11-2,-,CASSRLTSYGEQYF
TRBV19,-,CASSTDRRNTEAFF
TRBV6-5,-,CASSRTSGGSYEQYF